The 3 T cell receptor beta chains below come from one sample, sequenced in a study of graft-versus-host responses after intestinal transplantation (dated by TCRdb to about 2021). Their antigens are not known. Read against the paper, the sample's time point label means: cells obtained before transplantation from donor or recipient. The library relied on the immunoSEQ multiplex PCR assay. TCRdb mirrors the immuneACCESS table, restricted to in-frame sequences. Some clones are absent from its copies; in checked studies, under half trace to an unresolved V gene, and the reason for the others is unknown. This sample comprises more than 65,000 clones, just under 95% of them detected only once. The ten largest clones take up around 0.53% of the sample. The material sequenced was unstimulated CD8+ T cells sorted from spleen or lymph node cells, taken before intestinal transplant. The source of these receptors is a human donor who received an intestinal transplant.

The chain employs TRBV6-5 and TRBJ1-2; D may be TRBD1 (5 bases). The CDR3 extends over 15 amino acids. Germline assignment: CDR1 MNHEY and CDR2 SVGAGI. V dropped 4 bases and J dropped 6 bases, with 18 bases sitting between them. CDR3 nucleotides: TGTGCCAGCAGTTTACTCGTATGGGGGGAAGATGGCTACACCTTC. Residues: CASSLLVWGEDGYTF.

Here the CDR3 DNA reads TGTGCCAGCAGTTTCTCGGATGGGGAGCTGTTTTTT. As protein: CASSFSDGELFF. The rearrangement links TRBV28 to TRBJ2-2, with D unclear. The germline CDR1 and CDR2 sequences are MDHEN and SYDVKM. The CDR3 has 12 amino acids. Trimming removed 3 bases at V and 8 bases at J, with 7 bases between.

This sequence joins TRBV5-8 and TRBJ2-7, with 8 bases identical to TRBD1. Germline CDR1 is SGHTS and CDR2 is YDEGEE. Trimming at V came to 0 bases and at J to 2 bases, leaving 4 bases not matched to a gene. The CDR3 runs to 15 residues. The CDR3: CASSLDRGVPYEQYF. CDR3 coding DNA: TGTGCCAGCAGCTTGGACAGGGGGGTCCCCTACGAGCAGTACTTC.